Listed here are 7 T cell receptor beta chains from one sample, sequenced in a study of regulatory T cells in long-lasting Graves disease. Regarding time point: newly diagnosed GD, antithyroid drugs for less than 3 months. There was RNA extracted from PBMCs, and the TCR library was made from it. Libraries of TCR beta came from iRepertoire HTBI primers plus Arm-PCR of CDR3 regions. TCRdb passed the multiplex PCR reads through MiXCR, listing each CDR3 protein once. The sample contains under 400,000 distinct CDR3 sequences, about a sixth of which appear only once. These data also formed part of another study, on T cells in Graves' hyperthyroidism and ophthalmopathy.

The sequencing used peripheral blood mononuclear cells (PBMCs), collected at new diagnosis, from a patient treated with antithyroid drugs. The receptors derive from a man aged 35-49 years with Graves disease.

This clonotype was counted a single time. This chain joins TRBV20-1 and TRBJ2-1; the D gene could be TRBD1 or TRBD2 (6 bases each). CDR1 is DFQATT and CDR2 is SNEGSKA in the germline V gene (reference sequence). CDR3 length equals 12 residues. V was shortened by 6 bases and J by 9 bases, with 15 bases between the two germline ends. The DNA for the CDR3 is TGCAGTGCCGAGGGGGGAGCGAGTGAGCAGTTCTTC. As protein: CSAEGGASEQFF.

This clonotype was observed many times. V usage is TRBV20-1 and J usage is TRBJ2-5; no firm D call. There are 12 residues in the CDR3. Per germline, CDR1 DFQATT and CDR2 SNEGSKA (reference sequence). V was pared by 5 bases and J by 0 bases, with 7 bases between. The CDR3 DNA reads as TGCAGTGCTGTCTTCAACCAAGAGACCCAGTACTTC. Protein sequence: CSAVFNQETQYF.

V gene TRBV30 combines with J gene TRBJ1-1, with TRBD1 identical over 7 bases. This CDR3 has 16 residues. Germline trimming cut 2 bases from V and 6 bases from J; bases unmatched to any gene: 15. Germline CDR1 and CDR2: GTSNPN and SVGIG (reference sequence). The CDR3 region has the DNA TGTGCCTGGAGTTCGACAGGGTTAAGTCCGAGGTCTGAAGCTTTCTTT. It specifies CAWSSTGLSPRSEAFF. Complete variable domain (other parts from reference TRBV30 and TRBJ1-1): SQTIHQWPATLVQPVGSPLSLECTVEGTSNPNLYWYRQAAGRGLQLLFYSVGIGQISSEVPQNLSASRPQDRQFILSSKKLLLSDSGFYLCAWSSTGLSPRSEAFFGQGTRLTVV.

This clonotype appeared many times. This chain links TRBV12-3 or TRBV12-4 with TRBJ2-5; D tentatively reads TRBD1 or TRBD2 (5 bases each). V lost 6 bases and J 4 bases, leaving 12 bases between the germline ends. The CDR3 runs 13 residues. CDR3 region: CASRPGTGETQYF. The CDR3 bases are TGTGCCAGCAGGCCCGGGACGGGAGAGACCCAGTACTTC.

This clonotype was seen more than once but under ten times. The chain recombines TRBV9 with TRBJ1-6; a weak D match, TRBD1 (5 bases). Per the germline V gene, CDR1 is SGDLS and CDR2 is YYNGEE. This CDR3 contains 14 residues. V dropped 2 bases and J dropped 4 bases, with 7 bases sitting between them. The DNA for the CDR3 is TGTGCCAGCAGCGTGACAGTTTATAATTCACCCCTCCACTTT. Residues: CASSVTVYNSPLHF.

The rearrangement uses TRBV19 and TRBJ2-7; 12 bases are a match to TRBD1. Trimming took 5 bases from V and 4 from J; bases not matched to a gene: 12. The CDR3 spans 17 residues. Germline CDR1 is LNHDA and CDR2 is SQIVND (reference sequence). In DNA form, the CDR3 reads TGTGCCAGTAGTGCACAACCGGGACAGGGGGCTACGTACGAGCAGTACTTC. Translating gives CASSAQPGQGATYEQYF.

Of note for this clonotype: Since a far larger clone is one base different, this is likely a read error. The chain employs TRBV4-2 and TRBJ2-5; TRBD2 agrees at 10 bases. This CDR3 region has 14 residues. Germline V gene lookup returns CDR1 LGHNA and CDR2 YNFKEQ. After removal of 2 bases from V and 11 bases from J, the junction contained 8 bases not matched to a gene. The CDR3 region is CASSQSSGGNEQYF. The DNA for the CDR3 is TGTGCCAGCAGCCAATCTAGCGGGGGCAATGAGCAGTACTTC.